A selection of T cell receptor beta chains follows, all from one sample in a study of PD-1 blockade in mismatch repair-deficient tumors. Assay: immunoSEQ multiplex PCR; the TCRdb copy retains only in-frame clones and omits some. The data contain some 45,000 clones, around three quarters of them singletons. Sequences were derived from PBMCs, sampled before pembrolizumab treatment. The receptors come from an adult with mismatch repair-deficient cancer. Each CDR3 is given with its conserved first and last residue. The D gene is left open where the match is weak. Size tells how often a clone was seen (once, few, many) or the class of an expanded clone, and some rows leave it out.

j_call | v_call | clone_size | d_call | cdr3_aa | cdr3_nt
TRBJ2-7 | TRBV5-1 | - | - | CASSTVEGSYEQYF | TGCGCCAGCAGCACGGTGGAGGGATCCTACGAGCAGTACTTC
TRBJ2-7 | TRBV28 | few | TRBD2 | CASSFLLAELSYEQYF | TGTGCCAGCAGTTTTCTACTAGCGGAGCTCTCCTACGAGCAGTACTTC
TRBJ2-7 | TRBV9 | - | - | CASSVSPGSYEQYF | TGTGCCAGCAGCGTAAGCCCGGGGTCCTACGAGCAGTACTTC
TRBJ2-5 | TRBV19 | - | TRBD1 | CASSANRGRETQYF | TGTGCCAGTAGTGCAAACAGGGGGCGAGAGACCCAGTACTTC
TRBJ2-4 | TRBV18 | once | TRBD2 | CASSSTSGRAIQYF | TGTGCCAGCTCGTCAACTAGCGGGAGAGCCATTCAGTACTTC
TRBJ2-2 | TRBV10-1 | - | TRBD2 | CASSGLAGAPNTGELFF | TGCGCCAGCAGTGGACTAGCGGGAGCCCCGAACACCGGGGAGCTGTTTTTT
TRBJ2-7 | TRBV13 | - | - | CASSLGDWRVEQYF | TGTGCCAGCAGCTTAGGGGACTGGCGGGTCGAGCAGTACTTC
TRBJ2-1 | TRBV27 | - | - | CASGKGGYNEQFF | TGTGCCAGCGGGAAGGGTGGCTACAATGAGCAGTTCTTC
TRBJ2-7 | TRBV5-6 | - | - | CASTRGLGEQYF | TGTGCCAGCACCCGAGGTCTGGGCGAGCAGTACTTC
TRBJ1-5 | TRBV19 | - | - | CASSIQDWGQPQHF | TGTGCCAGTAGTATCCAGGATTGGGGTCAGCCCCAGCATTTT
TRBJ2-5 | TRBV20-1 | - | - | CSALATETQYF | TGCAGTGCTCTGGCTACAGAGACCCAGTACTTC
TRBJ2-1 | TRBV4-3 | - | - | CASSQQGSGYNEQFF | TGCGCCAGCAGCCAACAGGGTAGCGGATACAATGAGCAGTTCTTC
TRBJ1-1 | TRBV5-4 | - | - | CASSLEDQVNTEAFF | TGTGCCAGCAGCTTGGAAGATCAAGTGAACACTGAAGCTTTCTTT
TRBJ2-5 | TRBV20-1 | - | - | CSAARETQYF | TGCAGTGCTGCAAGAGAGACCCAGTACTTC
TRBJ2-3 | TRBV15 | - | - | CATSEGSSTDTQYF | TGTGCCACCAGCGAAGGAAGTAGCACAGATACGCAGTATTTT
TRBJ2-1 | TRBV11-3 | - | - | CASSLRVTLNNEQFF | TGTGCCAGCAGCTTAAGGGTCACTTTGAACAATGAGCAGTTCTTC